Sequencing of this T cell receptor (beta chain) was carried out in a study of blood T cell repertoires in COVID-19 (TCRdb year 2020). Broadly, across the study: Samples covering the acute and convalescent phases of COVID-19 were provided by collaborators in the United States, Italy and Spain. The material from the prospective study consisted of cDNA or gDNA derived from T cells, B-cell-depleted T cells, or PBMCs. Deeply sampled blood TCRbeta repertoires from subjects exposed to, actively infected with, or recovered from COVID-19 were included in the dataset. The repertoires were released in a freely available public database meant as a resource for research on the immune response to SARS-CoV-2. The samples were drawn from the first 160 participants of the ongoing ImmuneRACE study and from 950 to 1,500 subjects provided by 6 global collaborators. Nearly every sample came with metadata listing a de-identified subject ID, COVID-19 status, age in years and sex. HLA class I and class II types, where available, came from metadata supplied by the sample provider rather than from assay-based typing.

Comments on this clone: Its specific antigen is unknown. Per-base qualities were not stored, and no clone one base away is much larger.

In the prospective study, participants were roughly 18 to 100 years old, resided in around 25 geographic areas of the United States, and were enrolled through a virtual design. Cohort assignment in the prospective study relied on participant-reported clinical history from a screening survey and a study questionnaire. ImmuneRACE Cohort 3 recovered participants were defined by two consecutive negative NP/OP PCR tests, healthcare professional clearance, or symptom resolution. In the prospective study, whole blood, serum and a nasopharyngeal or oropharyngeal swab were collected from each participant by mobile phlebotomists. Additional blood draws and questionnaires over an approximately 2-month period could optionally be provided by prospective study participants. Before DNA extraction, prospective study blood samples were shipped either frozen or at room temperature. TCRbeta CDR3 regions were amplified from genomic DNA using the immunoSEQ Assay, a bias-controlled multiplex PCR. Under the source paper's analysis protocol: The number of nucleated cells in each sample was estimated from the amplification of reference gene primers within the assay. To quantify the absolute abundance of each unique TCRbeta CDR3 rearrangement, sequence reads were collapsed and filtered. For each sample, productive Simpson clonality was calculated by taking the square root of Simpson's diversity index across productive rearrangements. Sourced from immuneACCESS, this table was stored by TCRdb with only in-frame sequences that have V and J called. A share of the clones is absent; for the studies checked, an unresolved V gene accounts for under half, and the remainder has no known explanation. V and J calls and clone size come straight from that table; D and trimming were deduced from the DNA. The sample yields fewer than 300,000 clones; 85% to 90% were counted once. Roughly 8.3% of the sample goes to the ten largest clones.

Germline trimming: 0 bases from V, 1 base from J; junction bases outside gene matches: 5. Taken from cysteine to phenylalanine, the CDR3 has 16 residues. Of the read, only the CDR3 DNA is kept; its 48 bases are in frame from base 1. CDR1 and CDR2 are read off the germline V gene as MNHEY and SVGAGI. Broad study findings and their caveats: The quantity of clinical and demographic metadata differed by source and by participant and was supplied without curation.

The chain employs TRBV6-5 and TRBJ2-7; a stretch of 8 junction bases matches TRBD2. The sequence was obtained from a man aged 35 to 55 who had recovered from COVID-19. Sequencing used PBMCs or T cells enriched from blood (not recorded which). The CDR3 amino acid sequence is: CASSYSGGGPSYEQYF. The bases read TGTGCCAGCAGTTACTCTGGCGGGGGGCCTTCCTACGAGCAGTACTTC.